The 17 T cell receptor beta chains presented below share a single source sample, sequenced in a study of shared clonotypes between healthy human individuals. Clones were read by immunoSEQ multiplex PCR, and TCRdb kept only the in-frame ones, dropping some. The data show 630,000 or so clones, with about 98% seen just once and less than 0.35% held by the top ten. CD45RO-negative cells were positively selected for CCR7, leaving out terminally differentiated effector memory CD45RA+ cells. Sequencing was done on a sample of naive CD8+ T cells sorted from blood. The receptor set was obtained from a man younger than 45 in good health.

A single count supports this clone. This chain joins TRBV6-5 and TRBJ2-7; D is unresolved. V lost 6 bases and J lost 0, with 12 bases in between. Per germline, CDR1 MNHEY and CDR2 SVGAGI. The CDR3 spans 14 residues. The CDR3 protein is CASRHGESSYEQYF. DNA for the CDR3: TGTGCCAGCAGACACGGAGAGAGCTCCTACGAGCAGTACTTC.

V is TRBV14 and J is TRBJ2-7; D is uncertain. Germline V lookup: CDR1 SGHDN, CDR2 FVKESK. Trimming shortened V by 4 bases and J by 2 bases, and 15 bases separated the two germline ends. CDR3 length: 15 amino acids. The CDR3 DNA is TGTGCCAGCAGCCCCCTCGACGGACGCCCCTACGAGCAGTACTTC. It translates to CASSPLDGRPYEQYF.

This chain connects TRBV7-9 to TRBJ1-2, with 7 bases matching TRBD1. After removal of 6 bases from V and 6 bases from J, the junction contained 10 bases not matched to a gene. CDR1 is SEHNR, CDR2 FQNEAQ, per germline (reference sequence). The CDR3 is 14 amino acids. CDR3 sequence reads: CASSRDDRVHGYTF. The CDR3 nucleotides are TGTGCCAGCAGTCGCGATGACAGGGTACATGGCTACACCTTC.

The chain couples TRBV29-1 to TRBJ2-1; 16 bases match TRBD2. With 6 bases clipped from V and 0 bases from J, the junction kept 5 bases outside the gene matches. Germline V lookup: CDR1 SQVTM, CDR2 ANQGSEA. There are 17 residues in the CDR3. The CDR3 here is CSVYGTSGRGSYNEQFF. Written as DNA, the CDR3 is TGCAGCGTGTACGGGACTAGCGGGAGGGGCTCCTACAATGAGCAGTTCTTC.

The V gene is TRBV27, the J gene TRBJ1-5, with D hard to call. CDR1 and CDR2 from the germline V gene are MNHEY and SMNVEV (reference sequence). V was shortened by 0 bases and J by 4 bases, with 7 bases between the two germline ends. The CDR3 runs 14 residues. The CDR3 region is CASSLSEWNQPQHF. The CDR3, as DNA: TGTGCCAGCAGTTTATCGGAATGGAATCAGCCCCAGCATTTT.

This chain uses TRBV15 with TRBJ2-5; D uncertain. In germline, CDR1 is LNHNV, CDR2 YYDKDF (reference sequence). This CDR3 is built from 16 residues. The V and J ends lost 3 bases and 1 base respectively, with 15 bases between them. This CDR3 is CATSSSPWAPQETQYF. In DNA, the CDR3 is TGTGCCACCAGCAGTTCGCCCTGGGCTCCCCAAGAGACCCAGTACTTC.

The V and J genes are TRBV6-6 and TRBJ1-1; D gene ambiguous. Looked up from germline, CDR1 is MNHNY and CDR2 is SVGAGI (reference sequence). The CDR3 loop spans 14 amino acids. Trimming cost V 6 bases and J 3 bases, with 14 bases left between them. CDR3 loop: CASSDSEGHTEAFF. The DNA for the CDR3 is TGTGCCAGCAGCGACTCAGAAGGACACACTGAAGCTTTCTTT.

The CDR3 reads CASSQGRLAPSSYEQYF. CDR3 bases: TGCGCCAGCAGCCAGGGGAGACTAGCGCCTAGCTCCTACGAGCAGTACTTC. This sequence joins TRBV4-3 and TRBJ2-7; TRBD2 agrees at 8 bases. This CDR3 has 17 residues. After removal of 3 bases from V and 0 bases from J, the junction contained 10 bases not matched to a gene. CDR1 and CDR2 from the germline V gene are LGHNA and YSLEER.

The rearrangement links TRBV30 to TRBJ1-2; no clear D gene. CDR3 size: 14 residues. The ends were cut back, 2 bases at V and 0 bases at J, with 10 bases in the middle. Per the germline V gene, CDR1 is GTSNPN and CDR2 is SVGIG (reference sequence). The CDR3 spells CAWSLDTPNYGYTF. Here the CDR3 DNA reads TGTGCCTGGAGTCTCGACACTCCTAACTATGGCTACACCTTC.

This chain joins TRBV28 and TRBJ2-7, with unresolved D. With 4 bases removed from V and 0 bases from J, the gap between germline ends came to 4 bases. The CDR3 is 12 residues long. Germline V gene lookup returns CDR1 MDHEN and CDR2 SYDVKM. CDR3 sequence: CASSSASYEQYF. The CDR3 DNA is TGTGCCAGCAGTTCCGCCTCCTACGAGCAGTACTTC. Filled out from reference TRBV28 and TRBJ2-7, the complete variable domain reads DVKVTQSSRYLVKRTGEKVFLECVQDMDHENMFWYRQDPGLGLRLIYFSYDVKMKEKGDIPEGYSVSREKKERFSLILESASTNQTSMYLCASSSASYEQYFGPGTRLTVT.

This clone came up once. The chain uses TRBV6-1 and TRBJ2-7, with a possible D match to TRBD1 (6 bases). V lost 5 bases, J lost 0 bases, and 8 bases lay in between. The CDR3 runs to 13 residues. Germline lookup yields CDR1 MNHNS and CDR2 SASEGT. CDR3 DNA: TGTGCCAGCAGTCCACAGGGCTCCTACGAGCAGTACTTC. Translation: CASSPQGSYEQYF.

The chain recombines TRBV27 with TRBJ2-2; 7 nucleotides align to TRBD1. In germline, CDR1 is MNHEY, CDR2 SMNVEV (reference sequence). After removal of 6 bases from V and 2 bases from J, the junction contained 15 bases not matched to a gene. The CDR3 covers 18 residues. The CDR3 sequence: CASSSDGTDKLNTGELFF. Here the CDR3 DNA reads TGTGCCAGCAGCTCGGATGGGACAGACAAACTTAACACCGGGGAGCTGTTTTTT.

This clone was counted once. Other DNA sequences of this sample code for an identical CDR3. The chain combines TRBV11-2 with TRBJ2-7; no reliable D call. The germline CDR1 and CDR2 sequences are SGHAT and FQNNGV. V was pared by 1 base and J by 2 bases, with 6 bases between. CDR3 length: 13 residues. DNA for the CDR3: TGTGCCAGCAGCTTAGTTCAGACCTACGAGCAGTACTTC. This sequence encodes CASSLVQTYEQYF.

This clone has only one observation. The chain joins TRBV5-4 to TRBJ2-3, with D possibly called TRBD1 or TRBD2 (5 bases each). The CDR3 contains 17 residues. Germline CDR1 reads SGHNT; CDR2 reads YYREEE (reference sequence). Trimming left V 4 bases short and J 6 bases short, with 24 bases between. For the CDR3, the DNA is TGTGCCAGCAGCCCCCAGACCCAAGGGACCCGTCCGGATACGCAGTATTTT. It encodes CASSPQTQGTRPDTQYF.

This clone appeared once. V usage is TRBV7-2 and J usage is TRBJ1-1; the D is unclear. Germline lookup yields CDR1 SGHTA and CDR2 FQGNSA. V was trimmed by 3 bases and J by 1 base, leaving 0 bases between them. The CDR3 runs 11 residues. In nucleotides, the CDR3 is TGTGCCAGCAGCTTGAACACTGAAGCTTTCTTT. Protein product: CASSLNTEAFF.

This clone was recorded only once. The rearrangement uses TRBV5-1 and TRBJ2-4; 16 nucleotides line up with TRBD2. Germline CDR1 SGHRS, CDR2 YFSETQ. The junction had 10 bases not matched to a gene; V was cut back by 4 bases and J by 6 bases. The CDR3 is 18 residues long. The CDR3 DNA is TGCGCCAGCAGCCCGACGGGACTAGCGGGAGGGCCGGTAAACATTCAGTACTTC. This codes for CASSPTGLAGGPVNIQYF.

The gene calls are TRBV7-9 and TRBJ2-3; D unclear. This CDR3 has 12 amino acids. V lost 2 bases to trimming and J lost 4 bases, with 4 bases between them. Germline V gene lookup returns CDR1 SEHNR and CDR2 FQNEAQ (reference sequence). The CDR3 region has the DNA TGTGCCAGCAGCTTATATGCAGATACGCAGTATTTT. Amino acids: CASSLYADTQYF.